A single sample is the source of the 28 T cell receptor beta chains below, sequenced in a study of T cell repertoires in cytomegalovirus infection. TCRdb reanalysed the reads using MiXCR and keeps one entry per CDR3 protein. The sample shows approximately 340,000 distinct CDR3 sequences, just under 30% of them seen only once. Their target antigens are unknown. Material: cultured PBMCs, obtained from culture after CMV antigen stimulation. Every receptor here comes from a human donor in good health (CMV status not recorded). Some clones in this sample may be carry-over from other donors' samples.

The chain joins TRBV20-1 to TRBJ2-1, with TRBD2 matching over 11 bases. Germline V lookup: CDR1 DFQATT, CDR2 SNEGSKA (reference sequence). V was pared by 1 base and J by 9 bases, with 5 bases of the junction left unmatched. The CDR3 runs to 14 residues. The CDR3 coding sequence is TGCAGTGCTAGAGTTAGCGGGGGGGCCTCTGAGCAGTTCTTC. The encoded protein is CSARVSGGASEQFF.

This chain uses TRBV4-2 with TRBJ2-3; maybe TRBD2 (5 bases). The germline V and J ends were trimmed by 1 base and 6 bases, with 17 bases remaining between them. The CDR3 is 16 amino acids. The germline gives CDR1 LGHNA, CDR2 YNFKEQ. The CDR3 reads CASSQGWELPRDTQYF. Written as DNA, the CDR3 is TGTGCCAGCAGCCAAGGCTGGGAGTTACCGAGGGATACGCAGTATTTT.

The rearrangement links TRBV10-3 to TRBJ2-7; D not resolved. The germline V gene has CDR1 ENHRY and CDR2 SYGVKD. This CDR3 has 14 residues. The V and J ends lost 0 bases and 0 bases respectively, with 6 bases between them. The chain's CDR3 is CAISESMDSYEQYF. Here the CDR3 DNA reads TGTGCCATCAGTGAGTCCATGGACTCCTACGAGCAGTACTTC.

This chain joins TRBV12-3 or TRBV12-4 and TRBJ2-3; D is undetermined. V was clipped by 3 bases and J by 2 bases, with 6 bases between them. The CDR3 spans 13 residues. This CDR3 reads CASSLRYTDTQYF. In DNA, the CDR3 is TGTGCCAGCAGTTTGCGCTACACAGATACGCAGTATTTT.

The J gene is TRBJ2-7, the V gene TRBV15, with TRBD1 matching over 7 bases. The CDR3 runs to 16 residues. Germline V gives CDR1 LNHNV, CDR2 YYDKDF (reference sequence). With V trimmed by 1 base and J by 2 bases, 8 bases remained unmatched. This chain's CDR3 is CATSRVLGQVTYEQYF. CDR3 DNA sequence: TGTGCCACCAGCAGAGTATTAGGACAGGTCACCTACGAGCAGTACTTC.

The gene calls are TRBV19 and TRBJ2-5, with D perhaps TRBD1 (5 bases). This CDR3 region has 14 residues. Germline assignment: CDR1 LNHDA and CDR2 SQIVND (reference sequence). Trimming removed 3 bases at V and 4 bases at J, with 12 bases between. The CDR3 DNA follows: TGTGCCAGTAGTATCCAAGGGGCTCCAGAGACCCAGTACTTC. Translated: CASSIQGAPETQYF. The full variable domain, in which reference TRBV19 and TRBJ2-5 provide the parts outside the CDR3, is DGGITQSPKYLFRKEGQNVTLSCEQNLNHDAMYWYRQDPGQGLRLIYYSQIVNDFQKGDIAEGYSVSREKKESFPLTVTSAQKNPTAFYLCASSIQGAPETQYFGPGTRLLVL.

Regarding this clonotype: A read error may account for a junction end that differs from germline. This chain connects TRBV14 to TRBJ1-2; TRBD1 aligns across 10 bases. The CDR3 is 18 residues long. CDR1 is SGHDN and CDR2 is FVKESK in the germline V gene. DNA for the CDR3: TGTGCCAGCAGCCAAGAAGGGACAGGGGAGAAGAGGCTACACCCGGGGATCTTC. Its translation: CASSQEGTGEKRLHPGIF. Full variable domain (remainder filled in from reference TRBV14 and TRBJ1-2): EAGVTQFPSHSVIEKGQTVTLRCDPISGHDNLYWYRRVMGKEIKFLLHFVKESKQDESGMPNNRFLAERTGGTYSTLKVQPAELEDSGVYFCASSQEGTGEKRLHPGIFGSGTRLTVV.

The chain carries TRBV13 and TRBJ1-4; 7 positions agree with TRBD1. From germline, CDR1 is PRHDT and CDR2 FYEKMQ (reference sequence). The CDR3 totals 15 residues. With V trimmed by 4 bases and J by 3 bases, 5 bases remained unmatched. CDR3 loop: CASSSRGSANEKLFF. As DNA, the CDR3 is TGTGCCAGCAGCTCCAGGGGGTCGGCTAATGAAAAACTGTTTTTT.

The chain joins TRBV27 to TRBJ1-1; the D is unclear. V lost 4 bases and J 7 bases, leaving 10 bases between the germline ends. The CDR3 is 12 residues long. Germline CDR1 reads MNHEY; CDR2 reads SMNVEV (reference sequence). CDR3 sequence (DNA): TGTGCCAGCAGTTCTAGGCCCCATGAAGCTTTCTTT. Its translation: CASSSRPHEAFF.

This clonotype came up a few times. This chain links TRBV19 with TRBJ2-1; D unresolved. Trimming cost V 7 bases and J 0 bases, with 13 bases left between them. Germline-derived CDR1 and CDR2 are LNHDA and SQIVND (reference sequence). The CDR3 has 15 amino acids. CDR3 in DNA: TGTGCCAGTACCCCGGACGGCAGCTCCTACAATGAGCAGTTCTTC. Protein: CASTPDGSSYNEQFF.

This clonotype was counted a few times. The rearrangement joins TRBV19 to TRBJ1-2; 7 bases fit TRBD1. Trimming at V came to 4 bases and at J to 2 bases, leaving 4 bases not matched to a gene. CDR1 and CDR2 (germline): LNHDA, SQIVND (reference sequence). The CDR3 consists of 14 residues. CDR3 nucleotide sequence: TGTGCCAGTAGTAGGGACAGACTAAACTATGGCTACACCTTC. This sequence encodes CASSRDRLNYGYTF.

Regarding this clonotype: At one boundary the junction diverges from the germline segment, which might be a read error. The V and J genes are TRBV20-1 and TRBJ1-1, with 8 positions matching TRBD1. From germline, CDR1 is DFQATT and CDR2 SNEGSKA (reference sequence). The CDR3 consists of 14 residues. CDR3 sequence: CSAREGDRNPEAFF. The CDR3 coding sequence is TGCAGTGCTAGAGAGGGGGACAGGAACCCTGAAGCTTTCTTT.

The chain carries TRBV19 and TRBJ2-3, with D tentatively TRBD2 (6 bases). This CDR3 spans 15 amino acids. The V and J ends lost 3 bases and 5 bases respectively, with 15 bases between them. Germline V lookup: CDR1 LNHDA, CDR2 SQIVND (reference sequence). In DNA, the CDR3 is TGTGCCAGTAGTATCGGGACTCTTGAGGGAGATACGCAGTATTTT. Protein: CASSIGTLEGDTQYF.

This rearrangement joins TRBV6-5 to TRBJ2-6, with D perhaps matching TRBD2 (6 bases). Germline assignment: CDR1 MNHEY and CDR2 SVGAGI. CDR3 length equals 15 residues. The V end lost 2 bases, the J end lost 2 bases, and 7 bases lay between the germline ends. CDR3 bases: TGTGCCAGCAGTTACGGGGGGACTGGGGCCAACGTCCTGACTTTC. Residues: CASSYGGTGANVLTF.

The chain recombines TRBV10-3 with TRBJ2-7, with D uncertain. The germline gives CDR1 ENHRY, CDR2 SYGVKD. This CDR3 comprises 15 residues. V lost 0 bases and J 3 bases, leaving 12 bases between the germline ends. This chain's CDR3 is CAISESERSNYEQYF. The CDR3 DNA sequence: TGTGCCATCAGTGAGTCTGAAAGGTCAAACTACGAGCAGTACTTC.

The chain is built from TRBV3-1 and TRBJ1-3, with D tentatively TRBD1 (6 bases). The CDR3 sequence is 15 residues long. The germline V gene encodes CDR1 LGHDT and CDR2 YNNKEL (reference sequence). Trimming took off 1 base at V and 4 bases at J, with 11 bases between the two ends. The CDR3 protein is CASSQGSDSGNTIYF. The CDR3 bases are TGTGCCAGCAGCCAAGGATCGGACAGCGGAAACACCATATATTTT.

The chain is built from TRBV12-3 or TRBV12-4 and TRBJ1-3; D remains unclear. Between the trimmed V and J ends, which lost 3 bases and 4 bases, there was a span of 10 bases. The CDR3 extends over 14 amino acids. The CDR3 sequence: CASSFLISGNTIYF. DNA for the CDR3: TGTGCCAGCAGTTTTCTTATCTCCGGAAACACCATATATTTT.

The rearrangement joins TRBV20-1 to TRBJ2-1; D gene ambiguous. The length of the CDR3 is 16 residues. Looked up from germline, CDR1 is DFQATT and CDR2 is SNEGSKA (reference sequence). V was pared by 4 bases and J by 0 bases, with 16 bases between. In DNA, the CDR3 is TGCAGTGCTAATCCCGAAGACCGGAGCTCCTACAATGAGCAGTTCTTC. It encodes CSANPEDRSSYNEQFF.

Ten or more counts support this clonotype. The V and J genes are TRBV7-2 and TRBJ1-2; D might be TRBD1 (5 bases). The CDR3 has 13 amino acids. Trimming left V 7 bases short and J 6 bases short, with 15 bases between. Germline values: CDR1 SGHTA, CDR2 FQGNSA. CDR3: CASIPGGTHGYTF. CDR3 nucleotide sequence: TGTGCCAGCATCCCAGGTGGGACCCATGGCTACACCTTC.

The V gene is TRBV19, the J gene TRBJ1-1; D unclear. This CDR3 spans 13 amino acids. V was clipped by 3 bases and J by 0 bases, with 5 bases between them. CDR1 is LNHDA and CDR2 is SQIVND in the germline V gene (reference sequence). The CDR3 region is CASSITLNTEAFF. CDR3 coding DNA: TGTGCCAGTAGTATTACTTTGAACACTGAAGCTTTCTTT.

The chain links TRBV12-3 or TRBV12-4 to TRBJ1-5; 7 bases match TRBD1. This CDR3 is built from 13 residues. With V trimmed by 6 bases and J by 10 bases, 9 bases remained unmatched. As DNA, the CDR3 is TGTGCCAGCAGCCCCGACAGGGATCTCCCCCAGCATTTT. It yields the protein CASSPDRDLPQHF.

The V and J genes are TRBV7-3 and TRBJ2-4; weak D call: TRBD2 (5 bases). Looked up from germline, CDR1 is SGHTA and CDR2 is FQGTGA. This CDR3 has 16 amino acids. Trimming stripped 3 bases from V and 0 bases from J, with 12 bases between. The chain's CDR3 is CASSFLSDLAKNIQYF. The CDR3, as DNA: TGTGCCAGCAGCTTTTTGTCGGACTTAGCCAAAAACATTCAGTACTTC.

This clonotype has only a few counts. The chain carries TRBV7-8 and TRBJ2-4, with D perhaps TRBD1 or TRBD2 (5 bases each). The CDR3 consists of 15 residues. V was shortened by 1 base and J by 3 bases, with 10 bases between the two germline ends. Germline loops: CDR1 SGHVS, CDR2 FQNEAQ. CDR3 protein: CASSLVGGGKNIQYF. CDR3 coding DNA: TGTGCCAGCAGCTTAGTGGGTGGGGGCAAAAACATTCAGTACTTC.

A few counts support this clonotype. V and J are TRBV12-3 or TRBV12-4 and TRBJ2-1, with D tentatively TRBD2 (5 bases). This CDR3 has 16 residues. Trimming cost V 4 bases and J 0 bases, with 13 bases left between them. CDR3 protein: CASSSDSLGSYNEQFF. In DNA form, the CDR3 reads TGTGCCAGCAGTTCGGACTCCCTCGGCTCCTACAATGAGCAGTTCTTC.

V gene TRBV12-3 or TRBV12-4 combines with J gene TRBJ2-1; TRBD2 matches at 9 bases. The CDR3 loop spans 15 amino acids. V dropped 4 bases and J dropped 9; count of bases not matched to a gene: 10. CDR3 sequence reads: CASSSLAGGVAEQFF. CDR3 nucleotides: TGTGCCAGCAGTTCCCTCGCGGGAGGGGTTGCTGAGCAGTTCTTC.

The J gene is TRBJ2-1, the V gene TRBV15, with D maybe TRBD2 (7 bases). The CDR3 covers 17 residues. With 1 base removed from V and 5 bases from J, the gap between germline ends came to 18 bases. From germline, CDR1 is LNHNV and CDR2 YYDKDF (reference sequence). CDR3: CATSRGGGPSRNNEQFF. Here the CDR3 DNA reads TGTGCCACCAGCAGAGGGGGGGGGCCCTCCCGAAACAATGAGCAGTTCTTC.

This clonotype has a count of ten or more. This chain joins TRBV27 and TRBJ1-1; 8 positions match TRBD1. Germline V gives CDR1 MNHEY, CDR2 SMNVEV (reference sequence). The CDR3 covers 14 residues. The V segment lost 6 bases and the J segment 2 bases; nucleotides outside the gene matches: 5. As DNA, the CDR3 is TGTGCCAGCAGGCAACAGGGGGTTAACACTGAAGCTTTCTTT. Encoded protein: CASRQQGVNTEAFF.

The chain links TRBV19 to TRBJ2-6; D is uncertain. V lost 10 bases and J lost 2, with 12 bases in between. The CDR3 has 14 residues. The V gene's germline CDR1 is LNHDA and CDR2 SQIVND (reference sequence). CDR3 sequence (DNA): TGTGCCACTATAAACAGCCCTGGGGCCAACGTCCTGACTTTC. Translated: CATINSPGANVLTF.